A selection of T cell receptor beta chains follows, all from one sample in a study of blood T cell repertoires in COVID-19. Here immunoSEQ multiplex PCR was the method, and the copy in TCRdb shows in-frame clones only, minus some. The repertoire consists of almost 250,000 clones, with roughly 83% occurring once and the leading ten covering approximately 5%. The sample consisted of peripheral blood. The receptors stem from a woman aged 80 or older with COVID-19, enrolled during active disease. Both conserved end residues are part of each CDR3. The D gene is left open where the match is weak. Part of the rows lack a size; the others show once, few, many or a class for expanded clones.

few	-	TRBV28	TRBJ1-5	TGTGCCAGCAGTTTCTTTCTGGTCGGGGGTCGGCCCCAGCATTTT	CASSFFLVGGRPQHF
-	TRBD1	TRBV4-1	TRBJ2-6	TGCGCCAGCAGCCAAGAAGGGGGCGTCCTCTCTGGGGCCAACGTCCTGACTTTC	CASSQEGGVLSGANVLTF
-	-	TRBV28	TRBJ2-1	TGTGCCAGCACCCTGGGCGTTTGGAATGAGCAGTTCTTC	CASTLGVWNEQFF
few	TRBD1	TRBV23-1	TRBJ1-5	TGCGCCAGCAGTCAATTGGACAGGGGAGGGGATCAGCCCCAGCATTTT	CASSQLDRGGDQPQHF
-	-	TRBV4-2	TRBJ1-5	TGTGCCAGCAGCTCCACTAATCAGCCCCAGCATTTT	CASSSTNQPQHF
-	TRBD2	TRBV6-4	TRBJ2-1	TGTGCCAGCAGTCAAAGACATCTAGCGGGGGGCTCCAATGAGCAGTTCTTC	CASSQRHLAGGSNEQFF
-	-	TRBV10-3	TRBJ1-2	TGTGCCATCAGCGAACAGGTTAACTATGGCTACACCTTC	CAISEQVNYGYTF
-	-	TRBV19	TRBJ1-1	TGTGCCAGTAGCTGGACAGTACTGAACACTGAAGCTTTCTTT	CASSWTVLNTEAFF
-	-	TRBV7-2	TRBJ1-1	TGTGCCAGCAGCCCCTACAGGGACACTGAAGCTTTCTTT	CASSPYRDTEAFF
-	-	TRBV3-1/TRBV3-2	TRBJ1-1	TGTGCCAGCAGCCAAGAGTTCCTAGACCCGAGGGCTTTCTTT	CASSQEFLDPRAFF
-	TRBD1	TRBV19	TRBJ2-1	TGTGCCAGTAGTCTGACGGGACAGGGGGGTAATGAGCAGTTCTTC	CASSLTGQGGNEQFF
-	TRBD1	TRBV3-1/TRBV3-2	TRBJ2-1	TGTGCCAGCAGCCGAGGGACAGGGGCTGGGAATGAGCAGTTCTTC	CASSRGTGAGNEQFF
-	-	TRBV5-4	TRBJ2-5	TGTGCCAGCAGCTTTCGGACCGGAGGTCCGGAGACCCAGTACTTC	CASSFRTGGPETQYF
-	TRBD2	TRBV2	TRBJ2-3	TGTGCCAGCAGGGAGACTAGCGGGGGGGCTATGCCTACGCAGTATTTT	CASRETSGGAMPTQYF
-	-	TRBV20-1	TRBJ1-4	TGCAGTGCTAGTCGGGGTATACAAAATGAAAAACTGTTTTTT	CSASRGIQNEKLFF
-	TRBD1	TRBV27	TRBJ2-1	TGTGCCAGCAGGTCAACGGGACAGGCTTACAATGAGCAGTTCTTC	CASRSTGQAYNEQFF
-	TRBD1	TRBV19	TRBJ1-5	TGTGCCAGTAGTTATGCCCAGGGGGCTAATCAGCCCCAGCATTTT	CASSYAQGANQPQHF
once	-	TRBV5-6	TRBJ1-2	TGTGCCAGCAGCTTGGAGATGGGGCGACGCTACACCTTC	CASSLEMGRRYTF
-	TRBD1	TRBV5-1	TRBJ1-6	TGCGCCAGTCAACAGGGGGCAGCCATTAATTCACCCCTCCACTTT	CASQQGAAINSPLHF
-	TRBD1	TRBV28	TRBJ1-5	TGTGCCAGCAGAGGGGGTGACAGGGTCAATCAGCCCCAGCATTTT	CASRGGDRVNQPQHF
-	-	TRBV4-2	TRBJ1-1	TGTGCCAGCAGCCAAGAAGAGGCAGCCTCCGGTTCTGAAGCTTTCTTT	CASSQEEAASGSEAFF
once	-	TRBV14	TRBJ2-3	TGTGCCAGCAGCCAAGAGCAGGGTCTGAATACGCAGTATTTT	CASSQEQGLNTQYF
-	TRBD1	TRBV18	TRBJ1-6	TGTGCCAGCTCACCACTTGACAGGGGTTCACCCCTCCACTTT	CASSPLDRGSPLHF
-	TRBD1	TRBV10-3	TRBJ1-4	TGTGCCATCAGTGCAAGGGACAGGGAGGGTGAAAAACTGTTTTTT	CAISARDREGEKLFF
-	TRBD1	TRBV5-1	TRBJ1-1	TGCGCCAGCAGCTTGTACTTCGACAGGGGGGTAGCTTTCTTT	CASSLYFDRGVAFF
-	-	TRBV10-3	TRBJ2-1	TGTGCCATCAGTGAGTCGGCAGCCCTACGTGCACAGGGACAGTTCTTC	CAISESAALRAQGQFF
-	-	TRBV14	TRBJ1-2	TGTGCCAGCAGCCAGCAGGGCTTTTCTGGCTACACCTTC	CASSQQGFSGYTF
once	TRBD1	TRBV11-2	TRBJ1-1	TGTGCCAGCAGCTTAGCGGGACAGGGATTGACTGAAGCTTTCTTT	CASSLAGQGLTEAFF
-	TRBD2	TRBV24-1	TRBJ2-6	TGTGCCACCAGTGATGCTCTAGCGGGGGCTGCAGGGGCCAACGTCCTGACTTTC	CATSDALAGAAGANVLTF
-	TRBD2	TRBV7-2	TRBJ2-1	TGTGCCAGCAGCCTCGGGGGGGCCTCCTACAATGAGCAGTTCTTC	CASSLGGASYNEQFF
-	-	TRBV18	TRBJ1-4	TGTGCCAGCTCACCACAGGGTCCGGGGGCAACTAATGAAAAACTGTTTTTT	CASSPQGPGATNEKLFF
-	TRBD1	TRBV2	TRBJ1-5	TGTGCCAGCAGTGCGGGACAGACTAGCAATCAGCCCCAGCATTTT	CASSAGQTSNQPQHF
-	TRBD2	TRBV6-2/TRBV6-3	TRBJ2-1	TGTGCCAGCAGTGCCACCCTAGCGGGGGCCGATGAGCAGTTCTTC	CASSATLAGADEQFF
-	TRBD1	TRBV6-5	TRBJ1-1	TGTGCCAGCAGTTACTCGGGACAGGGCAGAGCTTTCTTT	CASSYSGQGRAFF
-	-	TRBV5-1	TRBJ2-1	TGCGCCAGCAGCTTGCCCAGCTACAATGAGCAGTTCTTC	CASSLPSYNEQFF
-	-	TRBV5-1	TRBJ2-4	TGCGCCAGCAGCTCACAGGGTACGGCCAAAAACATTCAGTACTTC	CASSSQGTAKNIQYF
once	-	TRBV5-8	TRBJ1-5	TGTGCCAGCAGCTTGGGCGGGACCGGCAATCAGCCCCAGCATTTT	CASSLGGTGNQPQHF
-	-	TRBV19	TRBJ1-5	TGTGCCAGTAGTACGCTCGGGCAGGGAAGCAGCAATCAGCCCCAGCATTTT	CASSTLGQGSSNQPQHF
-	-	TRBV11-2	TRBJ2-4	TGTGCCAGCAGCTTTACTCAAGCCAAAAACATTCAGTACTTC	CASSFTQAKNIQYF
-	TRBD1	TRBV7-8	TRBJ1-6	TGTGCCAGCAGCCCAGAGCCCTGGACAGGGCGCTATAATTCACCCCTCCACTTT	CASSPEPWTGRYNSPLHF
-	-	TRBV27	TRBJ2-1	TGTGCCAGCACCTCCAGGGGCCCTCGGTCCTACAATGAGCAGTTCTTC	CASTSRGPRSYNEQFF
-	TRBD1	TRBV3-1/TRBV3-2	TRBJ1-5	TGTGCCAGCAGTCAGACAGGGGGCAGTCAGCCCCAGCATTTT	CASSQTGGSQPQHF
once	-	TRBV11-2	TRBJ2-5	TGTGCCAGCAGCTTTATAAAAGCGCGTCAAGAGACCCAGTACTTC	CASSFIKARQETQYF
-	-	TRBV6-6	TRBJ2-7	TGTGCCAGCAGTCCCCCAGGGGAGGGAAGGGCCTACGAGCAGTACTTC	CASSPPGEGRAYEQYF
-	TRBD1	TRBV6-5	TRBJ2-2	TGTGCAAGCAAAACGACAGGGACCGGGGAGCTGTTTTTT	CASKTTGTGELFF
-	TRBD1	TRBV24-1	TRBJ2-1	TGTGCCACCAGTGAGGCAGGGGGCCGTAATGAGCAGTTCTTC	CATSEAGGRNEQFF
-	-	TRBV5-6	TRBJ2-3	TGTGCCAGCAGCTCGACTAGCACAGATACGCAGTATTTT	CASSSTSTDTQYF
once	-	TRBV2	TRBJ1-5	TGTGCCAGCAGTGAAACTGGGCCCCAGCATTTT	CASSETGPQHF
-	-	TRBV30	TRBJ1-2	TGTGCCTATCAGGCCGCCACCTATGGCTACACCTTC	CAYQAATYGYTF
once	TRBD1	TRBV10-3	TRBJ2-1	TGTGCCATCAGGCCGGGACAGGGTACCAATGAGCAGTTCTTC	CAIRPGQGTNEQFF
-	-	TRBV9	TRBJ2-3	TGTGCCAGCAGCTCCGACATAGACGGCACAGATACGCAGTATTTT	CASSSDIDGTDTQYF
-	-	TRBV6-4	TRBJ1-3	TGTGCCAGCAGTGACTCAGCGCAGCGCTCTGGAAACACCATATATTTT	CASSDSAQRSGNTIYF
-	-	TRBV28	TRBJ1-2	TGTGCCAGCAGTTTAAGGGGTCATGGACGCGGCTACACCTTC	CASSLRGHGRGYTF
-	-	TRBV5-1	TRBJ1-6	TGCGCCAGCAGCTTGCGCCAGGGAGGTTCCTATAATTCACCCCTCCACTTT	CASSLRQGGSYNSPLHF
-	TRBD1	TRBV28	TRBJ1-1	TGTGCCAGCAGTACACAGGGGCGGAAAACTGAAGCTTTCTTT	CASSTQGRKTEAFF